The rows below give T cell receptor beta chains drawn from one sample of a study of blood T cell repertoires in COVID-19. TCRdb keeps only in-frame clones here, not all; method: immunoSEQ multiplex PCR. This table has about 150,000 clones, 70% to 90% appearing once. The sequenced sample was peripheral blood. Receptor source: a man aged 55 to 70 with COVID-19, enrolled during active disease. Both conserved end residues are trimmed from each CDR3. For some rows the clone size is stated as once, few or many, or as a class when expanded; others skip it.

clone_size j_call cdr3_length v_call cdr3_aa
- TRBJ2-1 14 TRBV5-1 ASSLGNTGGRNEQF
once TRBJ2-2 15 TRBV5-8 ASSPDRLHPNTGELF
- TRBJ2-3 16 TRBV4-2 ASSQDLTSGGSTDTQY
- TRBJ1-1 11 TRBV14 ASSLAHRVEAF
- TRBJ1-4 13 TRBV10-3 AISERTGEGEKLF
few TRBJ1-5 12 TRBV2 ASRRQGGNQPQH
- TRBJ1-1 13 TRBV6-5 ASRPDRAKNTEAF
- TRBJ2-7 12 TRBV30 AWSERQGAYEQY
- TRBJ2-7 14 TRBV19 ASSPEGQGPDYEQY
- TRBJ2-1 11 TRBV6-5 AIGTPTYNEQF
- TRBJ1-1 12 TRBV27 ASSYQLTGAEAF
- TRBJ2-6 13 TRBV13 ASSPRDSGANVLT
once TRBJ2-5 13 TRBV2 ASSWAGSYQETQY
- TRBJ1-3 13 TRBV11-2 ASSLRGLPGNTIY
- TRBJ2-7 14 TRBV6-5 ASSYLGLGGSYEQY
- TRBJ1-2 11 TRBV6-6 ASSFGDSYGYT